This T cell receptor beta chain was obtained from a study of blood T cell repertoires in COVID-19 (dated by TCRdb to 2019 to 2021). About the full investigation: Samples from collaborators originated in the United States, Italy and Spain and spanned both the acute and convalescent phases of COVID-19. The samples were drawn from the first 160 participants of the ongoing ImmuneRACE study and from under 1,500 subjects provided by 6 global collaborators. Deeply sampled blood TCRbeta repertoires from subjects exposed to, actively infected with, or recovered from COVID-19 were included in the dataset. Where available, HLA class I and class II types were obtained from metadata supplied by the sample provider rather than from assay-based typing. A freely available public database, intended as a resource for researchers studying the immune response to SARS-CoV-2, is where the repertoires were released. The prospective study material was composed of cDNA or gDNA derived from T cells, B-cell-depleted T cells, or PBMCs. The sample metadata nearly always contained a de-identified subject ID, COVID-19 status, age in years and sex.

On the study overall, not on this receptor specifically: How much clinical and demographic metadata was included differed by source and by participant, and the metadata was provided uncurated.

Enrolling through a virtual design, the prospective study's participants ranged in age from roughly 18 to 90 years and lived across about two dozen United States geographic areas. In the prospective study, participants were assigned to cohorts based on the clinical history participants reported in a screening survey and a study questionnaire. For ImmuneRACE Cohort 3, a participant was defined as recovered based on two consecutive negative NP/OP PCR tests, clearance by a healthcare professional, or resolution of symptoms. Mobile phlebotomists in the prospective study collected whole blood, serum and a nasopharyngeal or oropharyngeal swab from every participant. Prospective study participants could optionally give additional blood draws and questionnaires over an approximately 2-month period. Before DNA extraction, blood samples from the prospective study were shipped at room temperature or frozen.

About this clone: No antigen is known for it. No base-level quality is on record; no much larger clone is a single base apart.

TCRbeta CDR3 regions were amplified from genomic DNA using the immunoSEQ Assay, a bias-controlled multiplex PCR. Turning to the authors' computational methods: The number of nucleated cells in each sample was estimated by amplification of reference gene primers within the assay. To quantify the absolute abundance of each unique TCRbeta CDR3 rearrangement, sequence reads were collapsed and filtered. Productive Simpson clonality was computed per sample as the square root of Simpson's diversity index over productive rearrangements. TCRdb mirrors the immuneACCESS table, restricted to in-frame sequences. Some clones are absent from its copies; in checked studies, under half trace to an unresolved V gene, and the reason for the others is unknown. V, J and clone size derive from that table, while D and trimming were established from the DNA sequence. Across this sample there are about 250,000 clones, with 85% to 90% seen only once. The top ten hold 2% to 3% of the sample.

The origin of this receptor is a woman aged 18-29 years who had recovered from COVID-19. The material sequenced was PBMCs or T cells enriched from blood (not recorded which).

In nucleotide form, the sequence is TGTGCCAGCAGTGAGCAGCAGGAATATGGCTACACCTTC. Its translation reads: CASSEQQEYGYTF. The sequence is built from TRBV2 and TRBJ1-2; the D gene is unclear. Reading the germline V gene gives CDR1 SNHLY and CDR2 FYNNEI. Measured from the cysteine to the phenylalanine, the CDR3 is 13 residues long. The DNA shown is the 39-base CDR3, in frame from base 1. V is reduced by 3 bases and J by 5 bases, leaving a spacing of 10 bases between them. The full variable domain, with segments outside the CDR3 supplied by the reference TRBV2 and TRBJ1-2 proteins, appears as EPEVTQTPSHQVTQMGQEVILRCVPISNHLYFYWYRQILGQKVEFLVSFYNNEISEKSEIFDDQFSVERPDGSNFTLKIRSTKLEDSAMYFCASSEQQEYGYTFGSGTRLTVV.